The subject of this entry is one TCR beta chain. Germline V gene lookup returns CDR1 SGHTA and CDR2 FQGTGA. V dropped 8 bases and J dropped 2 bases, with 24 bases sitting between them. The CDR3 has 17 amino acids. TCRdb independently ran MiXCR on the RT-PCR reads; one entry per CDR3 protein. This sample yields almost 700,000 distinct CDR3 sequences, of which 14% are seen a single time; 3.6% belongs to the top ten. This chain connects TRBV7-3 to TRBJ2-5, with D possibly being TRBD2 (6 bases). The sequence was obtained from a female donor in good health, serving as a healthy control. The source material was memory CD4+ T cells from blood. DNA for the CDR3: TGTGCCAGCTTTCTAGAAGCGGGCTCGTGTCCTCAAGAGACCCAGTACTTC. Its protein product is CASFLEAGSCPQETQYF. Full variable domain (outside the CDR3, taken from reference TRBV7-3 and TRBJ2-5): GAGVSQTPSNKVTEKGKYVELRCDPISGHTALYWYRQSLGQGPEFLIYFQGTGAADDSGLPNDRFFAVRPEGSVSTLKIQRTERGDSAVYLCASFLEAGSCPQETQYFGPGTRLLVL.